These 3 T cell receptor beta chains originate from one sample sequenced in a study of neoadjuvant nivolumab and ipilimumab in lung cancer. Generated by immunoSEQ multiplex PCR, the TCRdb table keeps only in-frame clones and is missing some. The table records more than 20,000 clones, 80% to 85% of them present only once. Sequencing was performed on tumor tissue, taken after neoadjuvant nivolumab, alone or with ipilimumab, at or shortly before surgery. All receptors derive from an adult with non-small cell lung cancer.

This chain links TRBV7-9 with TRBJ2-3; D remains ambiguous. The V gene's germline CDR1 is SEHNR and CDR2 FQNEAQ (reference sequence). Trimming removed 5 bases at V and 4 bases at J, with 10 bases between. There are 13 residues in the CDR3. The CDR3 DNA reads as TGTGCCAGCAGCCTTGTAGAGGCAGATACGCAGTATTTT. Amino acids: CASSLVEADTQYF.

This chain joins TRBV7-9 and TRBJ2-2; D perhaps matches TRBD2 (6 bases). CDR3 length: 16 residues. Deletions cut 1 base from V and 2 bases from J, with 11 bases between. The germline V gene has CDR1 SEHNR and CDR2 FQNEAQ (reference sequence). The CDR3 sequence is CASSLVGGPNTGELFF. In DNA, the CDR3 is TGTGCCAGCAGCTTAGTCGGGGGACCCAACACCGGGGAGCTGTTTTTT.

This clone qualifies as medium-sized (0.01 to 0.1%). The gene calls are TRBV6-1 and TRBJ1-4, with a possible D match to TRBD1 (5 bases). Germline V gene lookup returns CDR1 MNHNS and CDR2 SASEGT. V was trimmed by 7 bases and J by 6 bases, leaving 15 bases between them. The CDR3 totals 14 residues. In nucleotides, the CDR3 is TGTGCCAGCACGCCACAGGCCCCGGATGAAAAACTGTTTTTT. This sequence encodes CASTPQAPDEKLFF.